Below, 24 T cell receptor beta chains from the same sample are listed, as sequenced in a study of OX40 agonist ivuxolimab in advanced cancers. Libraries were prepared by immunoSEQ multiplex PCR; TCRdb keeps only in-frame clonotypes and omits some of them. Among around 53,000 clones, about 93% were seen once, and the ten largest hold 18%. This material consisted of CD4+ or CD8+ T cells sorted from blood, taken in a trial of the OX40 agonist ivuxolimab. The receptors were sampled from an adult with an advanced solid tumor such as melanoma, head and neck, liver or kidney cancer.

The rearrangement links TRBV5-6 to TRBJ1-4; TRBD1 is a possible D gene (5 bases). Trimming shortened V by 0 bases and J by 11 bases, and 20 bases separated the two germline ends. This CDR3 has 16 amino acids. The germline V gene encodes CDR1 SGHDT and CDR2 YYEEEE. The CDR3 nucleotides read TGTGCCAGCAGCTTGGGTCGCTCAGGGCAAGGTATTAAACTGTTTTTT. Translated, it gives CASSLGRSGQGIKLFF.

The genes are TRBV28 and TRBJ1-1; possible D gene TRBD1, 5 bases. The germline CDR1 and CDR2 sequences are MDHEN and SYDVKM. V lost 0 bases and J 2 bases, leaving 7 bases between the germline ends. The CDR3 spans 14 residues. The CDR3 DNA reads as TGTGCCAGCAGTTTATGGGGGGGAAACACTGAAGCTTTCTTT. This gives the protein CASSLWGGNTEAFF.

The chain carries TRBV9 and TRBJ2-7; TRBD2 is a possible D gene (5 bases). CDR1 is SGDLS, CDR2 YYNGEE, per germline. V shed 4 bases and J shed 0 bases, with 8 bases lying between them. This CDR3 has 13 residues. The CDR3 reads CASSPGVSYEQYF. CDR3 DNA: TGTGCCAGCAGCCCCGGGGTCTCCTACGAGCAGTACTTC. The full variable domain, its missing parts supplied by reference TRBV9 and TRBJ2-7, is DSGVTQTPKHLITATGQRVTLRCSPRSGDLSVYWYQQSLDQGLQFLIQYYNGEERAKGNILERFSAQQFPDLHSELNLSSLELGDSALYFCASSPGVSYEQYFGPGTRLTVT.

The CDR3 nucleotides read TGCGCCAGCAGCTTGACTAGCGAGGGTTTGGGCGAGCAGTACTTC. Protein: CASSLTSEGLGEQYF. The chain combines TRBV5-1 with TRBJ2-7; 7 nucleotides line up with TRBD2. J was trimmed by 6 bases and V by 1 base; bases with no gene match: 10. From germline, CDR1 is SGHRS and CDR2 YFSETQ. CDR3 size: 15 residues.

The chain couples TRBV16 to TRBJ2-5, with 9 bases identical to TRBD1. The trim removed 2 bases at V and 6 bases at J, leaving 13 bases unmatched. The CDR3 loop spans 17 amino acids. Germline assignment: CDR1 KGHSY and CDR2 FQNENV. The CDR3 DNA reads as TGTGCCAGCAGCCAAACGACAGGGGGGACGCTTAGAAAGACCCAGTACTTC. Translated, it gives CASSQTTGGTLRKTQYF.

This clone is a singleton in its sample. The genes are TRBV6-5 and TRBJ2-7, with 7 bases that match TRBD1. J was trimmed by 2 bases and V by 7 bases; bases with no gene match: 11. Per the germline V gene, CDR1 is MNHEY and CDR2 is SVGAGI. The CDR3 runs 15 residues. The CDR3 reads CASNRDRAHPYEQYF. As DNA, the CDR3 is TGTGCCAGCAACCGAGACAGGGCCCACCCCTACGAGCAGTACTTC.

This chain links TRBV27 with TRBJ1-3; unclear D gene. The CDR3 loop spans 15 amino acids. Germline CDR1 reads MNHEY; CDR2 reads SMNVEV (reference sequence). V lost 2 bases and J lost 1, with 9 bases in between. CDR3 amino acids: CASSLGAGSGNTIYF. DNA of the CDR3: TGTGCCAGCAGTTTAGGTGCGGGGTCTGGAAACACCATATATTTT.

The chain joins TRBV7-2 to TRBJ2-3; 9 bases fit TRBD2. The V segment lost 3 bases and the J segment 5 bases; nucleotides outside the gene matches: 6. Germline CDR1 and CDR2: SGHTA and FQGNSA. The CDR3 contains 15 residues. As DNA, the CDR3 is TGTGCCAGCAGCTTCGGCGGGAGGGCGGGAGATACGCAGTATTTT. As protein: CASSFGGRAGDTQYF.

The rearrangement joins TRBV4-1 to TRBJ1-1; D unclear. Germline CDR1 MGHRA, CDR2 YSYEKL. The CDR3 loop spans 13 amino acids. V shed 4 bases and J shed 7 bases, with 13 bases lying between them. The CDR3 sequence: CASSPAGLVEAFF. As DNA, the CDR3 is TGCGCCAGCAGCCCCGCCGGACTAGTTGAAGCTTTCTTT.

Written as DNA, the CDR3 is TGTGCCAGCAGTGGTCGGCTGGGGGATCAGCCCCAGCATTTT. Residues: CASSGRLGDQPQHF. This chain uses TRBV7-9 with TRBJ1-5, with D possibly matching TRBD1 (5 bases). The V gene's germline CDR1 is SEHNR and CDR2 FQNEAQ (reference sequence). This CDR3 contains 14 residues. Deletions cut 6 bases from V and 5 bases from J, with 14 bases between.

The gene calls are TRBV28 and TRBJ1-5; no firm D call. V dropped 4 bases and J dropped 0 bases, with 7 bases sitting between them. CDR3 length: 14 residues. The V gene's germline CDR1 is MDHEN and CDR2 SYDVKM. The CDR3 bases are TGTGCCAGCAGTTCGACGGATAGCAATCAGCCCCAGCATTTT. This encodes CASSSTDSNQPQHF.

J is TRBJ1-1 and V is TRBV18, with D unclear. From germline, CDR1 is KGHSH and CDR2 LQKENI. Trimming removed 2 bases from V and 6 bases from J, with 25 bases in between. The CDR3 consists of 18 residues. This chain's CDR3 is CASSPDWMERSLRPEAFF. The CDR3, as DNA: TGTGCCAGCTCACCAGATTGGATGGAACGGTCACTGAGGCCTGAAGCTTTCTTT.

This chain links TRBV16 with TRBJ2-7; 9 positions match TRBD2. Germline lookup yields CDR1 KGHSY and CDR2 FQNENV. Trimming took 4 bases from V and 1 from J; bases not matched to a gene: 11. The CDR3 is 17 residues long. The CDR3 DNA follows: TGTGCCAGCAGCCCATTCGTGGGGACTAGCAATTCCTACGAGCAGTACTTC. Protein sequence: CASSPFVGTSNSYEQYF.

Details on this clone: A read error may produce the germline difference seen at one junction end. The gene calls are TRBV7-7 and TRBJ2-5; D may be TRBD2 (6 bases). The CDR3 loop spans 16 amino acids. Germline lookup yields CDR1 SSHAT and CDR2 FNYEAQ (reference sequence). The CDR3 protein is CASSPDLRRAEETQYF. DNA of the CDR3: TGTGCTAGCAGCCCCGATCTACGGAGGGCTGAAGAGACCCAGTACTTC.

The CDR3 protein is CASSLRASGKNEQFF. CDR3 coding DNA: TGTGCCAGCAGTTTACGGGCTAGCGGGAAGAATGAGCAGTTCTTC. The chain employs TRBV28 and TRBJ2-1; 9 nucleotides align to TRBD2. The CDR3 totals 15 residues. The V segment lost 2 bases and the J segment 7 bases; nucleotides outside the gene matches: 6. CDR1 and CDR2 from the germline V gene are MDHEN and SYDVKM.

The chain combines TRBV28 with TRBJ1-1; possibly TRBD1 for D (5 bases). The V gene lost 6 bases and the J gene lost 6 bases, with 17 bases spanning the gap. The CDR3 totals 14 residues. Germline V gives CDR1 MDHEN, CDR2 SYDVKM. For the CDR3, the DNA is TGTGCCAGCAGCTTAAGACAGATACAATCTGAAGCTTTCTTT. Translation: CASSLRQIQSEAFF.

The gene calls are TRBV2 and TRBJ2-1; D is unclear. Germline loops: CDR1 SNHLY, CDR2 FYNNEI. This CDR3 is built from 18 residues. V lost 6 bases and J 0 bases, leaving 21 bases between the germline ends. CDR3 loop: CASRAPLSLDLSYNEQFF. The CDR3 bases are TGTGCCAGCAGGGCACCCCTCAGCCTGGACCTCTCCTACAATGAGCAGTTCTTC.

This chain links TRBV6-1 with TRBJ2-1; D gene unclear. The CDR3 has 11 amino acids. Trimming stripped 10 bases from V and 4 bases from J, with 8 bases between. Germline V gives CDR1 MNHNS, CDR2 SASEGT. The CDR3 sequence: CATYQYNEQFF. CDR3 bases: TGTGCCACGTACCAGTACAATGAGCAGTTCTTC.

The chain employs TRBV11-2 and TRBJ2-3, with unresolved D. Per the germline V gene, CDR1 is SGHAT and CDR2 is FQNNGV. This CDR3 is built from 16 residues. V was trimmed by 4 bases and J by 2 bases, leaving 16 bases between them. CDR3 sequence reads: CASSSIPGEYTDTQYF. The CDR3 bases are TGTGCCAGCAGCTCCATCCCTGGAGAGTACACAGATACGCAGTATTTT.

This rearrangement joins TRBV14 to TRBJ2-7; no definite D call. The V and J ends lost 1 base and 2 bases respectively, with 9 bases between them. The CDR3 consists of 14 residues. CDR1 is SGHDN and CDR2 is FVKESK in the germline V gene. The CDR3 loop is CASSQGGVAYEQYF. The CDR3 nucleotides read TGTGCCAGCAGCCAAGGTGGGGTGGCCTACGAGCAGTACTTC. Combining the CDR3 with reference TRBV14 and TRBJ2-7 gives the whole variable domain EAGVTQFPSHSVIEKGQTVTLRCDPISGHDNLYWYRRVMGKEIKFLLHFVKESKQDESGMPNNRFLAERTGGTYSTLKVQPAELEDSGVYFCASSQGGVAYEQYFGPGTRLTVT.

This chain connects TRBV9 to TRBJ2-2; a weak D match, TRBD2 (5 bases). This CDR3 has 15 amino acids. The V end was cut by 0 bases, the J end by 6 bases, with 12 bases between. Germline CDR1 is SGDLS and CDR2 is YYNGEE. CDR3 DNA sequence: TGTGCCAGCAGCGTAGACATGGGAGTAGCCGGGGAGCTGTTTTTT. Translated, it gives CASSVDMGVAGELFF.

The chain combines TRBV4-3 with TRBJ2-1; the match to TRBD2 covers 11 bases. The germline CDR1 and CDR2 sequences are LGHNA and YSLEER. V lost 1 base to trimming and J lost 4 bases; unmatched junction nucleotides: 6. The CDR3 totals 17 residues. This chain's CDR3 is CASSQGPGTSGYNEQFF. CDR3 DNA sequence: TGCGCCAGCAGCCAAGGTCCCGGGACTAGCGGTTACAATGAGCAGTTCTTC.

This chain uses TRBV27 with TRBJ1-2; D call uncertain. Germline lookup yields CDR1 MNHEY and CDR2 SMNVEV (reference sequence). Between the trimmed V and J ends, which lost 2 bases and 4 bases, there was a span of 11 bases. The length of the CDR3 is 14 residues. CDR3 DNA: TGTGCCAGCAGTTTAAGTGGGTCCGGCTATGGCTACACCTTC. Translation: CASSLSGSGYGYTF.

The table lists this clone with a count of one. The chain couples TRBV5-6 to TRBJ2-7; 7 bases match TRBD2. This CDR3 contains 15 residues. Germline V lookup: CDR1 SGHDT, CDR2 YYEEEE. The ends lost 3 bases at V and 2 bases at J; junction bases unmatched: 8. CDR3 loop: CASSWTQRGPYEQYF. DNA for the CDR3: TGTGCCAGCAGCTGGACCCAGCGGGGCCCCTACGAGCAGTACTTC.